This T cell receptor (beta chain) was retrieved from a study of cytomegalovirus exposure and HLA in healthy donors. Overall study findings and caveats: What TCR beta sequences reportedly achieved was accurate prediction of HLA-A and HLA-B alleles in most subjects. Presence/absence analyses treated sequencing depth as roughly uniform across donors. Cytomegalovirus association was assigned to some 160 TCR beta chains. A later analysis linked around 17,000 TCR beta sequences to HLA alleles at 0.05 false discovery rate.

The CDR3 totals 16 residues. The germline CDR1 and CDR2 sequences are SGHAT and FQNNGV. V lost 1 base and J lost 5; bases outside the gene matches: 9. This PCR relied on a set of 60 Vbeta primers and 13 Jbeta primers. Repertoires were generated with immunoSEQ multiplex PCR, while TCRdb's copy carries only in-frame clones and drops some. The table shows 150,000 to 200,000 clones, with 75% to 90% occurring only once. Of note for this clone: Its antigen is unknown.

V and J are TRBV11-2 and TRBJ2-7, with 9 bases that match TRBD1. The receptor's source is a man aged 18 to 29 in good health and CMV-seropositive. The sequencing sample was made of PBMCs. The CDR3 here is CASSLGGQGLVNEQYF. As DNA, the CDR3 is TGTGCCAGCAGCTTAGGCGGACAGGGGTTAGTTAACGAGCAGTACTTC.